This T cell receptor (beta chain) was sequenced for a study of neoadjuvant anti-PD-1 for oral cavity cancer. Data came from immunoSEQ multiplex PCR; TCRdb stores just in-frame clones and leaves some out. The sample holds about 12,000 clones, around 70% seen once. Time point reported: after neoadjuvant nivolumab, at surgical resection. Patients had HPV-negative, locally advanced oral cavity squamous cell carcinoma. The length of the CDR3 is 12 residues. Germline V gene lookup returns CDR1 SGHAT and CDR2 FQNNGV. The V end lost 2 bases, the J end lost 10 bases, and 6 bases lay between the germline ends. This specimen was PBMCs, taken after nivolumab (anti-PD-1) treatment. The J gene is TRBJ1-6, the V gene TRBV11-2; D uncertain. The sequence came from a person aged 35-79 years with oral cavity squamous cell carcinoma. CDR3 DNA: TGTGCCAGCAGCTTATGGGGATCACCCCTCCACTTT. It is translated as CASSLWGSPLHF.